This record covers a single T cell receptor beta chain. The antigen remains unidentified. This entry belongs to a study of human T cells and chemical hapten exposure. Broader study findings: Having alopecia, donors may respond immunologically unlike healthy people.

Separate cDNA molecules received unique molecular identifiers, which the library attached to them. Each CDR3 protein gets one entry after TCRdb re-called the RACE reads with MiXCR. The sample consists of 100,000 or so distinct CDR3 sequences, around 34% of them appearing once. Time point defined: patch test 3, about 24 weeks after DPC sensitization. The treatment here: therapeutic diphenylcyclopropenone sensitization with weekly scalp DPC. At patch-test visits, sampling came before the patch test. Germline V CDR1 and CDR2: SGHNT, YENEEA. Deletions cut 3 bases from V and 3 bases from J, with 14 bases between. CDR3 length equals 15 residues.

Source: whole blood, taken in connection with sensitization to the hapten diphenylcyclopropenone (DPC). This clonotype was sampled from a middle-aged man with alopecia areata. Some clones in this sample may be carry-over from other donors' samples. The rearrangement links TRBV11-3 to TRBJ1-1; D ambiguous. The CDR3 loop is CASSFGVMGYTEAFF. CDR3 nucleotides: TGTGCCAGCAGCTTCGGGGTAATGGGCTACACTGAAGCTTTCTTT.